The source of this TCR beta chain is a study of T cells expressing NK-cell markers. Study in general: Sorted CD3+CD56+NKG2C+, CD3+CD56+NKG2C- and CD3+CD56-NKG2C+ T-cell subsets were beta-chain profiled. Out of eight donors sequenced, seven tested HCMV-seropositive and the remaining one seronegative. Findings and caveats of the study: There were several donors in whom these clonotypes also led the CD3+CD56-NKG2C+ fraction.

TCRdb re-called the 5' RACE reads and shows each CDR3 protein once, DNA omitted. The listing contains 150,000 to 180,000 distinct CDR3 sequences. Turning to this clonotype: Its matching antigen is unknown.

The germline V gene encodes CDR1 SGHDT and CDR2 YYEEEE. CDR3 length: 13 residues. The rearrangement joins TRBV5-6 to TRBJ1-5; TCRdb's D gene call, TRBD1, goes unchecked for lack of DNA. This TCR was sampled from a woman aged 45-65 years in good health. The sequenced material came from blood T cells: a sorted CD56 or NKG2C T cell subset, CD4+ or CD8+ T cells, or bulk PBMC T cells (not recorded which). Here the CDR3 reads CASSYSGFQPQHF. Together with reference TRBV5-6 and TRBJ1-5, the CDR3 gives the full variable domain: DAGVTQSPTHLIKTRGQQVTLRCSPKSGHDTVSWYQQALGQGPQFIFQYYEEEERQRGNFPDRFSGHQFPNYSSELNVNALLLGDSALYLCASSYSGFQPQHFGDGTRLSIL.